The sequence of this TCR beta chain was determined in a study of shared clonotypes between healthy human individuals. This clone occurred once. Antigen: not known. Libraries were prepared by immunoSEQ multiplex PCR; TCRdb keeps only in-frame clonotypes and omits some of them. The data show millions of clones, about 95% seen once. Naive CD8 cells lacked CD45RO and underwent positive selection for CCR7, leaving out terminally differentiated effector memory CD45RA+ cells. Study conclusions and caveats: Sharing of clonotypes among donors was expected to vary with sequencing depth.

V gave up 6 bases and J gave up 1 base, with 9 bases separating them. The CDR3 is 14 amino acids. CDR1 and CDR2 from the germline V gene are MDHEN and SYDVKM. The rearrangement uses TRBV28 and TRBJ2-2, with D possibly matching TRBD2 (5 bases). Material: naive CD8+ T cells sorted from blood. The sequence came from a young man in good health. The CDR3 is CASSDGLNTGELFF. The CDR3 region has the DNA TGTGCCAGCAGCGACGGACTGAACACCGGGGAGCTGTTTTTT.